This is a list of T cell receptor beta chains from one sample in a study of blood T cell repertoires in COVID-19. Repertoires were generated with immunoSEQ multiplex PCR, while TCRdb's copy carries only in-frame clones and drops some. The sample has approximately 240,000 clones, more than 60% seen once; the top ten hold approximately 4%. What was sequenced was peripheral blood. The receptors originated from a woman aged 40 to 50 with active or convalescent COVID-19. Each CDR3 is given with its conserved first and last residue. The D gene is left open where the match is weak. Expanded clones get a size class; other rows say once, few or many, or leave the size out.

d_call	clone_size	j_call	v_call	cdr3_aa	cdr3_nt
NA	once	TRBJ1-5	TRBV9	CASSGGLGTDQPQHF	TGTGCCAGCAGCGGGGGCCTCGGGACTGATCAGCCCCAGCATTTT
TRBD1	few	TRBJ1-2	TRBV28	CASSRTGDSSGYTF	TGTGCCAGCAGCCGGACCGGGGACAGTTCTGGCTACACCTTC
NA	once	TRBJ2-7	TRBV5-5	CASSRSGSGSYEQYF	TGTGCCAGCAGCCGTTCGGGGAGCGGGTCCTACGAGCAGTACTTC
TRBD1	NA	TRBJ1-5	TRBV10-3	CAIGTGGQPQHF	TGTGCCATCGGGACAGGGGGTCAGCCCCAGCATTTT
TRBD1	NA	TRBJ2-5	TRBV5-4	CASSALSDRGGETQYF	TGTGCCAGCAGCGCATTGTCCGACAGGGGTGGAGAGACCCAGTACTTC
NA	once	TRBJ1-6	TRBV2	CASSVGQTVSPLHF	TGTGCCAGCAGTGTCGGACAGACGGTTTCACCCCTCCACTTT
NA	few	TRBJ1-1	TRBV2	CASTQQGNTEAFF	TGTGCCAGCACACAACAGGGAAACACTGAAGCTTTCTTT
NA	NA	TRBJ1-5	TRBV6-5	CASRAPNQPQHF	TGTGCCAGCAGGGCCCCCAATCAGCCCCAGCATTTT
TRBD1	NA	TRBJ2-3	TRBV25-1	CASSTSGGVGDTQYF	TGTGCCAGCAGTACGTCAGGGGGCGTAGGAGATACGCAGTATTTT
TRBD1	NA	TRBJ1-4	TRBV3-1/TRBV3-2	CASSPEFGQGDPTNEKLFF	TGTGCCAGCAGCCCGGAGTTCGGACAGGGGGATCCAACTAATGAAAAACTGTTTTTT